The 13 T cell receptor beta chains listed next were all sequenced from one sample in a study of Ad26.COV2.S vaccination and SARS-CoV-2 variants. The treatment denotes: around 19 received Ad26.COV2.S at low or high dose, single or two shots; about 5 received placebo; per-sample allocation not given. Collection of samples fell on day 63 after the first vaccine or placebo injection. The method was immunoSEQ multiplex PCR; TCRdb's version includes in-frame clones alone and lacks a portion of them. Here the sample spans more than 350,000 clones, roughly 90% being singletons. Sequencing used peripheral blood, obtained in a trial of Ad26.COV2.S vaccine versus placebo. The source is a person aged 18 to 65 who received the Ad26.COV2.S COVID-19 vaccine or a placebo.

The chain recombines TRBV10-1 with TRBJ2-1; TRBD2 aligns across 8 bases. Per germline, CDR1 WNHNN and CDR2 SYGVQD (reference sequence). V lost 6 bases, J lost 6 bases, and 10 bases stayed unmatched. The CDR3 loop spans 15 amino acids. The CDR3 region is CASSGPQAGVNEQFF. Here the CDR3 DNA reads TGCGCCAGCAGCGGCCCCCAAGCGGGAGTCAATGAGCAGTTCTTC.

The rearrangement uses TRBV9 and TRBJ2-2; 8 nucleotides align to TRBD2. The V gene end was trimmed by 0 bases and the J gene end by 2 bases; junction bases not matched to a gene: 9. Germline loops: CDR1 SGDLS, CDR2 YYNGEE. The CDR3 has 18 residues. For the CDR3, the DNA is TGTGCCAGCAGCGTAGGGTTAGAACTAGCGGACAACACCGGGGAGCTGTTTTTT. Amino acids: CASSVGLELADNTGELFF.

This clone has just one count. CDR3: CASSSPAGSTDTQYF. In DNA form, the CDR3 reads TGCGCCAGCAGCTCCCCGGCCGGGAGCACAGATACGCAGTATTTT. The J gene is TRBJ2-3, the V gene TRBV5-1; D gene uncertain. The V end lost 3 bases, the J end lost 0 bases, and 11 bases lay between the germline ends. Germline CDR1 SGHRS, CDR2 YFSETQ. This CDR3 comprises 15 residues.

The V call is TRBV4-3, the J call TRBJ2-7; D gene unclear. V was pared by 1 base and J by 2 bases, with 12 bases between. From germline, CDR1 is LGHNA and CDR2 YSLEER. This CDR3 contains 15 residues. The CDR3 bases are TGCGCCAGCAGCCAAGCATCGGGCCTCACCTACGAGCAGTACTTC. Protein: CASSQASGLTYEQYF.

CDR3 nucleotides: TGTGCCAGCAGCTCCCCGATGGGTAATGGCTACACCTTC. This gives the protein CASSSPMGNGYTF. The chain employs TRBV5-6 and TRBJ1-2, with D uncertain. CDR1 and CDR2 (germline): SGHDT, YYEEEE. The CDR3 has 13 amino acids. Trimming shortened V by 3 bases and J by 6 bases, and 12 bases separated the two germline ends.

This clone was observed a handful of times. The CDR3 loop reads CASSENQGNSPLHF. The CDR3 coding sequence is TGTGCCAGCAGTGAAAACCAGGGGAATTCACCCCTCCACTTT. This chain links TRBV6-1 with TRBJ1-6, with a tentative D call TRBD1 (6 bases). V lost 2 bases, J lost 7 bases, and 9 bases lay in between. The CDR3 has 14 amino acids. Germline V gene sequence: CDR1 MNHNS, CDR2 SASEGT.

The DNA of the CDR3 is TGTGCCAGCAGCCAACAGGGGACTAGGAAGTATTTT. This sequence encodes CASSQQGTRKYF. V and J are TRBV14 and TRBJ2-3; 8 bases line up with TRBD2. This CDR3 comprises 12 residues. Germline-derived CDR1 and CDR2 are SGHDN and FVKESK. Trimming removed 2 bases from V and 13 bases from J; junction bases left unmatched: 5.

The CDR3 DNA follows: TGTGCCAGCAGTTTATGGGGGGACTACGAGCAGTACTTC. Translating gives CASSLWGDYEQYF. The chain is built from TRBV27 and TRBJ2-7, with D possibly being TRBD2 (6 bases). Trimming cost V 1 base and J 3 bases, with 7 bases left between them. This CDR3 is 13 amino acids long. The germline gives CDR1 MNHEY, CDR2 SMNVEV (reference sequence).

The chain uses TRBV3-1 (or the pseudogene TRBV3-2) and TRBJ1-2, with a weak D call TRBD1 (6 bases). The V gene's germline CDR1 is LGHDT and CDR2 YNNKEL (reference sequence). V lost 4 bases, J lost 6 bases, and 15 bases lay in between. This CDR3 spans 14 amino acids. CDR3: CASSPGGGRHGYTF. The CDR3 DNA reads as TGTGCCAGCAGCCCCGGAGGGGGGAGGCATGGCTACACCTTC.

The chain joins TRBV29-1 to TRBJ2-3, with 8 bases lining up with TRBD2. The V and J ends lost 4 bases and 4 bases, in that order; junction bases with no gene match: 10. The CDR3 has 15 residues. Germline CDR1 reads SQVTM; CDR2 reads ANQGSEA. CDR3 sequence (DNA): TGCAGCGTTGGCGGGTTAGCGGGACGGGCAGATACGCAGTATTTT. Translating gives CSVGGLAGRADTQYF.

The rearrangement uses TRBV9 and TRBJ2-5, with 7 bases identical to TRBD1. Germline assignment: CDR1 SGDLS and CDR2 YYNGEE. V lost 0 bases to trimming and J lost 3 bases; unmatched junction nucleotides: 2. This CDR3 contains 14 residues. CDR3 in DNA: TGTGCCAGCAGCGTAGGAGGGACAGAAGAGACCCAGTACTTC. Translated, it gives CASSVGGTEETQYF.

V usage is TRBV9 and J usage is TRBJ2-1; 8 nucleotides agree with TRBD2. This CDR3 region has 15 residues. V gave up 0 bases and J gave up 5 bases; unmatched junction bases: 4. From germline, CDR1 is SGDLS and CDR2 YYNGEE. The CDR3 region has the DNA TGTGCCAGCAGCGTAGGAGGGCGGGAGGACAATGAGCAGTTCTTC. It yields the protein CASSVGGREDNEQFF.

The chain joins TRBV28 to TRBJ1-2; D unresolved. Germline assignment: CDR1 MDHEN and CDR2 SYDVKM. V dropped 3 bases and J dropped 8 bases, with 13 bases sitting between them. This CDR3 is built from 13 residues. DNA of the CDR3: TGTGCCAGCAGTTTTGAGACCGGGCGGGGCTACACCTTC. Translated, it gives CASSFETGRGYTF.